This is a list of T cell receptor beta chains from one sample in a study of T cell responses to AZD1222 COVID-19 vaccine. Clones were read by immunoSEQ multiplex PCR, and TCRdb kept only the in-frame ones, dropping some. The sample holds about 48,000 clones, 80% to 90% seen once. The sequenced sample was peripheral blood, obtained 28 days after the second AZD1222 dose. Every receptor here comes from an adult who received the AZD1222 COVID-19 vaccine. CDR3s include the opening cysteine and the closing phenylalanine or tryptophan. Fields, in order: D gene, J gene, CDR3 length, clone size, V gene, CDR3 protein, CDR3 DNA. A D gene is named only where the DNA matches it firmly. Size values are once, few and many counts, or a class for expanded clones, and some rows have none.

TRBD2	TRBJ2-5	14	.	TRBV6-1	CASSAASGKETQYF	TGTGCCAGCAGTGCAGCGAGCGGGAAAGAGACCCAGTACTTC
TRBD1	TRBJ1-2	13	.	TRBV10-3	CATSGQGDYGYTF	TGTGCCACCTCAGGACAGGGCGACTATGGCTACACCTTC
.	TRBJ1-4	13	.	TRBV24-1	CATSDSGHEKLFF	TGTGCCACCAGTGACTCGGGACATGAAAAACTGTTTTTT
.	TRBJ1-6	15	.	TRBV5-8	CASSLATHSGSPLHF	TGTGCCAGCAGCTTGGCTACCCATTCTGGGTCACCCCTCCACTTT
.	TRBJ2-3	15	.	TRBV27	CASSAGTDPTDTQYF	TGTGCCAGCAGTGCGGGGACAGACCCCACAGATACGCAGTATTTT
.	TRBJ2-1	14	.	TRBV27	CASSLSQALTEQFF	TGTGCCAGCAGTTTATCGCAAGCGTTGACCGAGCAGTTCTTC
.	TRBJ2-2	18	.	TRBV7-9	CASSLAGNPNINTGELFF	TGTGCCAGCAGCTTAGCGGGGAACCCGAACATCAACACCGGGGAGCTGTTTTTT
TRBD1	TRBJ1-2	13	once	TRBV6-5	CASSQGANYGYTF	TGTGCCAGCAGTCAGGGGGCTAACTATGGCTACACCTTC
.	TRBJ1-2	14	.	TRBV5-6	CASSFGGNNYGYTF	TGTGCCAGCAGCTTTGGTGGGAACAACTATGGCTACACCTTC
.	TRBJ2-1	12	.	TRBV28	CASSLSVWEQFF	TGTGCCAGCAGTTTATCCGTTTGGGAGCAGTTCTTC
.	TRBJ2-7	13	.	TRBV29-1	CSVEGRFSYEQYF	TGCAGCGTTGAGGGCCGTTTTTCCTACGAGCAGTACTTC
.	TRBJ1-5	15	.	TRBV2	CASSDWQGGGQPQHF	TGTGCCAGCAGTGATTGGCAGGGCGGTGGTCAGCCCCAGCATTTT
.	TRBJ2-3	15	once	TRBV10-3	CAISESQGAADTQYF	TGTGCCATCAGTGAGTCTCAGGGTGCGGCAGATACGCAGTATTTT
TRBD2	TRBJ2-3	17	once	TRBV19	CASSTPGLAGGADTQYF	TGTGCCAGTAGTACCCCGGGACTAGCGGGAGGAGCAGATACGCAGTATTTT
TRBD1	TRBJ1-2	15	.	TRBV28	CASSPSVGGVNGYTF	TGTGCCAGCAGTCCCTCGGTAGGGGGCGTCAATGGCTACACCTTC
TRBD1	TRBJ1-6	17	few	TRBV11-2	CASSSPGTGNYNSPLHF	TGTGCCAGCAGCTCCCCTGGGACAGGCAACTATAATTCACCCCTCCACTTT
.	TRBJ2-2	12	.	TRBV7-3	CASSSGTGELFF	TGTGCCAGCAGCTCAGGAACCGGGGAGCTGTTTTTT
.	TRBJ2-7	12	.	TRBV7-9	CASSSTAYEQYF	TGTGCCAGCAGCTCGACGGCCTACGAGCAGTACTTC
TRBD2	TRBJ2-7	16	.	TRBV28	CASSPARASGSYEQYF	TGTGCCAGCAGTCCGGCGAGGGCTAGCGGTTCCTACGAGCAGTACTTC
TRBD2	TRBJ2-7	16	.	TRBV7-9	CASSLERAGSSYEQYF	TGTGCCAGCAGCTTAGAGCGAGCGGGGAGCTCCTACGAGCAGTACTTC
.	TRBJ2-7	13	.	TRBV14	CASSQHRYYEQYF	TGTGCCAGCAGCCAACACAGATACTACGAGCAGTACTTC
.	TRBJ2-5	14	.	TRBV3-1/TRBV3-2	CASSLSLAQEIQYF	TGTGCCAGCAGCCTTTCACTAGCTCAAGAGATCCAGTACTTC
TRBD2	TRBJ2-5	15	.	TRBV27	CASRDRGGRMETQYF	TGTGCCAGCAGAGACCGGGGAGGGAGGATGGAGACCCAGTACTTC
.	TRBJ1-2	13	.	TRBV28	CASSFLGGYGYTF	TGTGCCAGCAGTTTTTTGGGGGGATATGGCTACACCTTC
.	TRBJ1-1	14	.	TRBV19	CASSSGRTNTEAFF	TGTGCCAGTAGTAGCGGACGGACGAACACTGAAGCTTTCTTT
TRBD1	TRBJ1-1	16	.	TRBV6-2/TRBV6-3	CASSVPGQGLRTEAFF	TGTGCCAGCAGCGTCCCGGGACAGGGACTACGCACTGAAGCTTTCTTT
.	TRBJ2-3	15	.	TRBV6-5	CASSYAGTSTDTQYF	TGTGCCAGCAGTTATGCAGGGACGAGCACAGATACGCAGTATTTT
.	TRBJ1-5	17	.	TRBV4-1	CASSQEPGPGNNQPQHF	TGCGCCAGCAGCCAAGAACCTGGGCCGGGAAACAATCAGCCCCAGCATTTT
TRBD1	TRBJ2-2	15	.	TRBV28	CASSPDREGVGELFF	TGTGCCAGCAGCCCCGACAGGGAAGGGGTCGGGGAGCTGTTTTTT
TRBD2	TRBJ2-1	14	.	TRBV27	CASRGGSRYNEQFF	TGTGCCAGCAGGGGCGGGAGTAGGTACAATGAGCAGTTCTTC
TRBD1	TRBJ2-7	15	.	TRBV28	CASSLVDRGWHEQYF	TGTGCCAGCAGTTTAGTCGACAGGGGATGGCACGAGCAGTACTTC
.	TRBJ2-3	11	.	TRBV20-1	CSASRTDTQYF	TGCAGTGCTTCACGCACAGATACGCAGTATTTT
TRBD1	TRBJ1-3	18	.	TRBV2	CASMRTTRTGASGNTIYF	TGTGCCAGCATGCGGACCACAAGGACAGGAGCTTCTGGAAACACCATATATTTT
.	TRBJ2-2	11	.	TRBV28	CATKGTGELFF	TGTGCCACCAAGGGGACCGGGGAGCTGTTTTTT
.	TRBJ1-4	15	.	TRBV7-9	CASSSTRGLNEKLFF	TGTGCCAGCAGTAGTACTCGGGGGCTTAATGAAAAACTGTTTTTT
.	TRBJ2-5	11	.	TRBV2	CASKEDVTQYF	TGTGCCAGCAAGGAGGATGTGACCCAGTACTTC
TRBD2	TRBJ2-4	13	.	TRBV19	CASSPRSGRAPFF	TGTGCCAGTAGTCCACGTAGCGGGAGGGCTCCATTCTTC
.	TRBJ1-3	16	.	TRBV18	CASSPRQKGSGNTIYF	TGTGCCAGCTCACCACGTCAGAAGGGGTCTGGAAACACCATATATTTT
.	TRBJ2-5	11	.	TRBV7-9	CASSGPRAQYF	TGTGCCAGCAGCGGACCCCGCGCCCAGTACTTC
TRBD1	TRBJ2-7	15	.	TRBV27	CASSSDREYRSEQYF	TGTGCCAGCAGTTCGGACAGGGAGTATCGCAGCGAGCAGTACTTC
TRBD2	TRBJ2-3	15	.	TRBV7-9	CASSLTGGPTDTQYF	TGTGCCAGCAGCTTAACGGGAGGGCCTACAGATACGCAGTATTTT
.	TRBJ2-7	15	.	TRBV30	CAWSGIGRSSYEQYF	TGTGCCTGGAGTGGGATAGGGCGGAGCTCCTACGAGCAGTACTTC
.	TRBJ1-5	13	.	TRBV18	CASAEEGSRPQHF	TGTGCCAGCGCCGAAGAGGGGAGTCGTCCCCAGCATTTT
TRBD1	TRBJ2-5	16	.	TRBV28	CASRPRSWTGTETQYF	TGTGCCAGCAGACCGCGATCCTGGACAGGGACAGAGACCCAGTACTTC
.	TRBJ2-3	13	.	TRBV11-1	CATLRTDTDTQYF	TGTGCCACCCTAAGGACTGACACAGATACGCAGTATTTT
TRBD1	TRBJ2-6	17	.	TRBV9	CASSPTGATSGANVLTF	TGTGCCAGCAGCCCGACAGGGGCTACCTCTGGGGCCAACGTCCTGACTTTC
.	TRBJ2-1	15	.	TRBV27	CASSLATNSYNEQFF	TGTGCCAGCAGTTTAGCCACCAACTCCTACAATGAGCAGTTCTTC
.	TRBJ2-2	13	.	TRBV4-2	CASSQELAGELFF	TGTGCCAGCAGCCAAGAATTAGCCGGGGAGCTGTTTTTT
.	TRBJ2-2	14	.	TRBV19	CASSFGANTGELFF	TGTGCCAGTAGTTTCGGGGCGAACACCGGGGAGCTGTTTTTT
.	TRBJ2-1	13	.	TRBV5-5	CASRLTSSNEQFF	TGTGCCAGCAGGCTGACTAGTTCAAATGAGCAGTTCTTC